What follows are 20 T cell receptor beta chains derived from one specimen sequenced in a study of cytomegalovirus exposure and HLA in healthy donors (dated by TCRdb to the late 2010s). The library was built by means of the immunoSEQ multiplex PCR assay. For the multiplex PCR, a mixture combining 60 forward primers for TCR Vbeta segments and 13 reverse primers for TCR Jbeta segments was used. The table was pulled from immuneACCESS by TCRdb, which kept in-frame rearrangements only. Such tables lose some clones; where checked, under half of the loss comes from unresolved V genes, and the rest has no known cause. The sample contains about 240,000 clones, roughly 87% of them found a single time. The ten largest clones add up to 5% to 6.5% of the sample. Sequencing used PBMCs. The receptors derive from a woman aged 35 to 49 in good health and CMV-seropositive.

This chain joins TRBV29-1 and TRBJ1-4; 7 nucleotides match TRBD1. Germline-derived CDR1 and CDR2 are SQVTM and ANQGSEA. CDR3 size: 14 residues. The J segment lost 3 bases and the V segment lost 4 bases, leaving 5 bases of the junction unmatched. The CDR3 DNA reads as TGCAGCGTTGGAGGGACAGAAGCTAATGAAAAACTGTTTTTT. Its protein is CSVGGTEANEKLFF.

In regard to this clone: Its ends do not fully match the called genes, so a read error is possible. V gene TRBV5-6 combines with J gene TRBJ1-6; TRBD1 aligns across 10 bases. The CDR3 sequence is 15 residues long. Germline V gene lookup returns CDR1 SGHDT and CDR2 YYEEEE. The CDR3 loop is CANSFVDRGNSPLHF. CDR3 nucleotide sequence: TGTGCCAACAGCTTCGTGGACAGGGGGAATTCACCCCTCCACTTT.

V is TRBV27 and J is TRBJ2-7, with D possibly TRBD2 on 6 matching bases. V was clipped by 8 bases and J by 5 bases, with 13 bases between them. CDR1 is MNHEY, CDR2 SMNVEV, per germline (reference sequence). The CDR3 spans 12 residues. The CDR3 reads CASRERVDEQYF. The CDR3 bases are TGTGCCAGCCGGGAGAGAGTCGACGAGCAGTACTTC.

This clone was recorded a few times. The chain is built from TRBV2 and TRBJ2-2, with TRBD2 matching over 10 bases. The CDR3 is 18 amino acids. Trimming took 2 bases from V and 8 from J; bases not matched to a gene: 14. Germline V CDR1 and CDR2: SNHLY, FYNNEI. This CDR3 is CASSETAGLAGVAGELFF. In DNA, the CDR3 is TGTGCCAGCAGTGAAACCGCCGGCCTAGCGGGAGTAGCTGGGGAGCTGTTTTTT.

The V call is TRBV5-6, the J call TRBJ1-2; TRBD1 agrees at 8 bases. Trimming removed 7 bases from V and 5 bases from J; junction bases left unmatched: 10. CDR3 length: 14 amino acids. From germline, CDR1 is SGHDT and CDR2 YYEEEE. CDR3 in amino acids: CASERGQGRYGYTF. CDR3 DNA sequence: TGTGCCAGCGAACGAGGACAGGGAAGGTATGGCTACACCTTC.

The CDR3 sequence: CASSLTQGAQYF. In nucleotides, the CDR3 is TGTGCCAGCAGCTTAACACAGGGAGCGCAGTATTTT. The chain is built from TRBV11-2 and TRBJ2-3, with a possible D match to TRBD1 (6 bases). The germline gives CDR1 SGHAT, CDR2 FQNNGV. Trimming pared 2 bases from V and 10 bases from J, leaving 10 bases between. The length of the CDR3 is 12 residues.

The chain couples TRBV7-9 to TRBJ2-1, with D unresolved. The CDR3 length is 13 residues. Germline V gene data show CDR1 as SEHNR and CDR2 as FQNEAQ (reference sequence). Deletions cut 8 bases from V and 0 bases from J, with 8 bases between. The CDR3 DNA sequence: TGTGCCAGCGTCTCGGGCTCCTACAATGAGCAGTTCTTC. Residues: CASVSGSYNEQFF.

The chain combines TRBV16 with TRBJ1-5, with 10 bases lining up with TRBD1. Per the germline V gene, CDR1 is KGHSY and CDR2 is FQNENV. The CDR3 consists of 15 residues. Trimming removed 0 bases from V and 5 bases from J; junction bases left unmatched: 1. CDR3 sequence (DNA): TGTGCCAGCAGCCAATCAGGGACAGGGGATCAGCCCCAGCATTTT. Translated: CASSQSGTGDQPQHF. Full variable domain (remainder filled in from reference TRBV16 and TRBJ1-5): GEEVAQTPKHLVRGEGQKAKLYCAPIKGHSYVFWYQQVLKNEFKFLISFQNENVFDETGMPKERFSAKCLPNSPCSLEIQATKLEDSAVYFCASSQSGTGDQPQHFGDGTRLSIL.

In this sample, this clone turned up a few times. This chain connects TRBV7-9 to TRBJ2-7; 7 nucleotides agree with TRBD2. Unmatched junction bases numbered 5, after V lost 4 bases and J lost 2 bases. Germline V CDR1 and CDR2: SEHNR, FQNEAQ (reference sequence). The CDR3 contains 14 residues. The chain's CDR3 is CASSSRDYTYEQYF. In DNA, the CDR3 is TGTGCCAGCAGCTCCCGGGACTATACCTACGAGCAGTACTTC. The entire variable domain, with the rest obtained from reference TRBV7-9 and TRBJ2-7, is as follows: DTGVSQNPRHKITKRGQNVTFRCDPISEHNRLYWYRQTLGQGPEFLTYFQNEAQLEKSRLLSDRFSAERPKGSFSTLEIQRTEQGDSAMYLCASSSRDYTYEQYFGPGTRLTVT.

The sample holds a few counts of this clone. The chain recombines TRBV11-1 with TRBJ1-1; 12 positions match TRBD1. CDR3 length equals 18 residues. In germline, CDR1 is SGHAT, CDR2 FQDESV (reference sequence). V lost 1 base and J lost 0; bases outside the gene matches: 6. In nucleotides, the CDR3 is TGTGCCAGCAGCTTAGGGTTCGGGACAGGGGGCATGAACACTGAAGCTTTCTTT. Amino acids: CASSLGFGTGGMNTEAFF.

The rearrangement links TRBV10-2 to TRBJ1-2; 7 bases agree with TRBD1. Germline assignment: CDR1 WSHSY and CDR2 SAAADI. Unmatched junction bases numbered 5, after V lost 5 bases and J lost 2 bases. The CDR3 has 14 amino acids. Here the CDR3 DNA reads TGCGCCAGCAGTTTTGGACAGGAGAACTATGGCTACACCTTC. Translating it yields CASSFGQENYGYTF.

This clone was seen more than once but under ten times. The V call is TRBV11-2, the J call TRBJ1-1; D remains ambiguous. The V and J ends lost 0 bases and 3 bases respectively, with 5 bases between them. Germline assignment: CDR1 SGHAT and CDR2 FQNNGV. CDR3 size: 13 residues. CDR3 in DNA: TGTGCCAGCAGCTTAGACGGTTACACTGAAGCTTTCTTT. It yields the protein CASSLDGYTEAFF.

The chain combines TRBV5-4 with TRBJ1-1; the D gene is possibly TRBD1 (5 bases). Trimming shortened V by 2 bases and J by 4 bases, and 9 bases separated the two germline ends. Per the germline V gene, CDR1 is SGHNT and CDR2 is YYREEE (reference sequence). CDR3 length: 13 amino acids. CDR3 in DNA: TGTGCCAGCAGCTTTCGGGGGGGCACTGAAGCTTTCTTT. Translation: CASSFRGGTEAFF.

This clone was seen more than once but under ten times. This rearrangement joins TRBV9 to TRBJ2-5, with D perhaps matching TRBD2 (6 bases). V lost 0 bases, J lost 5 bases, and 11 bases lay in between. The CDR3 sequence is 14 residues long. Germline CDR1 is SGDLS and CDR2 is YYNGEE. The CDR3 protein is CASSVVAGSETQYF. The CDR3 nucleotides read TGTGCCAGCAGCGTAGTAGCCGGGAGTGAGACCCAGTACTTC.

The gene calls are TRBV7-8 and TRBJ2-3; D possibly corresponds to TRBD2 (6 bases). The V and J ends lost 0 bases and 3 bases respectively, with 25 bases between them. This CDR3 is built from 20 residues. The germline CDR1 and CDR2 sequences are SGHVS and FQNEAQ. The CDR3 DNA follows: TGTGCCAGCAGCTTAGCGGCCCGTGCGGGAACCCCCGGGAGAACAGATACGCAGTATTTT. Protein product: CASSLAARAGTPGRTDTQYF.

V and J are TRBV7-9 and TRBJ1-1; unclear D gene. This CDR3 has 12 residues. V lost 2 bases to trimming and J lost 6 bases, with 7 bases between them. Per the germline V gene, CDR1 is SEHNR and CDR2 is FQNEAQ (reference sequence). For the CDR3, the DNA is TGTGCCAGCAGCTTAATTCTCGCTGAAGCTTTCTTT. This gives the protein CASSLILAEAFF.

The chain links TRBV13 to TRBJ1-5; D gene unclear. The V end was cut by 4 bases, the J end by 1 base, with 8 bases between. There are 14 residues in the CDR3. Per germline, CDR1 PRHDT and CDR2 FYEKMQ (reference sequence). DNA of the CDR3: TGTGCCAGCAGCTCCGCCGGGAGCAATCAGCCCCAGCATTTT. Protein: CASSSAGSNQPQHF.

The chain couples TRBV7-2 to TRBJ2-7, with D possibly matching TRBD2 (5 bases). The V and J ends lost 0 bases and 3 bases respectively, with 6 bases between them. Germline V gives CDR1 SGHTA, CDR2 FQGNSA. There are 13 residues in the CDR3. The CDR3 loop is CASSLAGVYEQYF. The CDR3 DNA is TGTGCCAGCAGCTTAGCGGGAGTCTACGAGCAGTACTTC.

The V and J genes are TRBV30 and TRBJ2-6; tentative D call: TRBD1 (5 bases). Trimming shortened V by 0 bases and J by 1 base, and 13 bases separated the two germline ends. CDR1 is GTSNPN, CDR2 SVGIG, per germline (reference sequence). This CDR3 is 17 amino acids long. The CDR3 nucleotides read TGTGCCTGGAGTGTACTGCATCGGACATCTGGGGCCAACGTCCTGACTTTC. Translated, it gives CAWSVLHRTSGANVLTF.

A remark on this clone: The same CDR3 can be traced to other DNA sequences in this sample. The chain is built from TRBV29-1 and TRBJ2-1; D is perhaps TRBD2 (5 bases). The germline V gene has CDR1 SQVTM and CDR2 ANQGSEA. The V and J ends lost 2 bases and 3 bases respectively, with 5 bases between them. The CDR3 totals 12 residues. DNA for the CDR3: TGCAGCGTTGAACGGGGCTACAATGAGCAGTTCTTC. As protein: CSVERGYNEQFF.